The 13 T cell receptor beta chains below come from one sample, sequenced in a study of T cells in tuberculosis. Time point indicated: new active TB diagnosis, blood taken before or within 7 days of starting treatment. Generated by immunoSEQ multiplex PCR, the TCRdb table keeps only in-frame clones and is missing some. The sample records some 31,000 clones, roughly 88% being singletons. This specimen was PBMCs, taken at tuberculosis diagnosis. All receptors derive from an adult with tuberculosis.

The V gene is TRBV5-4, the J gene TRBJ2-5; 9 nucleotides line up with TRBD2. The germline V gene encodes CDR1 SGHNT and CDR2 YYREEE (reference sequence). There are 15 residues in the CDR3. The V and J ends lost 4 bases and 5 bases, in that order; junction bases with no gene match: 9. Here the CDR3 reads CASSVSGGRGETQYF. The DNA of the CDR3 is TGTGCCAGCAGCGTTAGCGGGGGTCGGGGGGAGACCCAGTACTTC. Looking up the rest from reference TRBV5-4 and TRBJ2-5 gives the full variable domain: ETGVTQSPTHLIKTRGQQVTLRCSSQSGHNTVSWYQQALGQGPQFIFQYYREEENGRGNFPPRFSGLQFPNYSSELNVNALELDDSALYLCASSVSGGRGETQYFGPGTRLLVL.

V usage is TRBV4-1 and J usage is TRBJ2-4; TRBD1 matches at 8 bases. CDR1 and CDR2 from the germline V gene are MGHRA and YSYEKL. With 2 bases clipped from V and 5 bases from J, the junction kept 5 bases outside the gene matches. This CDR3 has 15 residues. The CDR3: CASSQPTGEENIQYF. In nucleotides, the CDR3 is TGCGCCAGCAGCCAACCGACAGGGGAGGAAAACATTCAGTACTTC.

The chain is built from TRBV7-3 and TRBJ2-5; 8 bases agree with TRBD2. CDR1 is SGHTA and CDR2 is FQGTGA in the germline V gene. The V gene end was trimmed by 1 base and the J gene end by 3 bases; junction bases not matched to a gene: 13. The CDR3 loop spans 18 amino acids. The CDR3 bases are TGTGCCAGCAGCTTAAAACCCAGACTAGCGCGGAATAAAGAGACCCAGTACTTC. Amino acid sequence: CASSLKPRLARNKETQYF.

The V call is TRBV28, the J call TRBJ1-5; tentatively, D is TRBD1 (6 bases). V shed 6 bases and J shed 2 bases, with 11 bases lying between them. Germline-derived CDR1 and CDR2 are MDHEN and SYDVKM. The CDR3 covers 14 residues. CDR3 loop: CASRGTTGNQPQHF. The CDR3 DNA follows: TGTGCCAGCAGAGGGACAACGGGCAATCAGCCCCAGCATTTT.

The chain couples TRBV5-5 to TRBJ2-3; TRBD1 matches at 8 bases. The CDR3 totals 16 residues. The V gene end was trimmed by 1 base and the J gene end by 2 bases; junction bases not matched to a gene: 6. Germline values: CDR1 SGHKS, CDR2 YYEKEE (reference sequence). CDR3 protein: CASSLFEDRATDTQYF. The CDR3 coding sequence is TGTGCCAGCAGCTTGTTTGAGGACAGGGCCACAGATACGCAGTATTTT.

The J gene is TRBJ2-1, the V gene TRBV18, with 11 bases lining up with TRBD2. This CDR3 spans 16 amino acids. J lost 6 bases, V lost 2 bases, and 6 bases had no gene match. The germline V gene encodes CDR1 KGHSH and CDR2 LQKENI. The CDR3 protein is CASSPKTLAGVNEQFF. The CDR3 DNA reads TGTGCCAGCTCACCAAAAACACTAGCGGGGGTCAATGAGCAGTTCTTC.

The rearrangement joins TRBV12-1 to TRBJ1-5; the listed D gene, TRBD1, was not tested against the DNA. TRBV12-1 constitutes a pseudogene. The CDR3 is 16 residues long. The chain's CDR3 is CASSSRRQSTEQPQHF. CDR3 bases: TGTGCCAGCAGCTCCCGCCGGCAGTCCACAGAGCAGCCCCAGCATTTT.

The chain recombines TRBV14 with TRBJ1-1; no clear D gene. The CDR3 is made up of 15 amino acids. V was pared by 1 base and J by 1 base, with 10 bases between. Germline loops: CDR1 SGHDN, CDR2 FVKESK. This CDR3 is CASSQGPRSNTEAFF. The DNA of the CDR3 is TGTGCCAGCAGCCAAGGGCCCCGCTCGAACACTGAAGCTTTCTTT.

The chain couples TRBV2 to TRBJ1-2; 7 bases fit TRBD1. Germline CDR1 reads SNHLY; CDR2 reads FYNNEI. There are 15 residues in the CDR3. V was clipped by 6 bases and J by 7 bases; unmatched bases: 14. CDR3 sequence (DNA): TGTGCCAGCAGCCCCTCGACAGGGCAGCACGGTGGCTACACCTTC. It is translated as CASSPSTGQHGGYTF. The full variable domain, in which reference TRBV2 and TRBJ1-2 provide the parts outside the CDR3, is EPEVTQTPSHQVTQMGQEVILRCVPISNHLYFYWYRQILGQKVEFLVSFYNNEISEKSEIFDDQFSVERPDGSNFTLKIRSTKLEDSAMYFCASSPSTGQHGGYTFGSGTRLTVV.

The chain has TRBV9 and TRBJ2-1, with TRBD2 as a possible D gene (6 bases). The CDR3 covers 13 residues. Germline values: CDR1 SGDLS, CDR2 YYNGEE. V lost 0 bases to trimming and J lost 10 bases, with 11 bases between them. The DNA of the CDR3 is TGTGCCAGCAGCGTAGTAGCGGACACCGAGCAGTTCTTC. Encoded protein: CASSVVADTEQFF.

The V gene is TRBV6-6, the J gene TRBJ1-4, with 8 bases lining up with TRBD1. The CDR3 consists of 15 residues. The junction had 6 bases not matched to a gene; V was cut back by 5 bases and J by 4 bases. Germline V gives CDR1 MNHNY, CDR2 SVGAGI (reference sequence). The CDR3 nucleotides read TGTGCCAGCAGTGACAGGGGAGTCGGTAATGAAAAACTGTTTTTT. This sequence encodes CASSDRGVGNEKLFF.

This chain joins TRBV6-1 and TRBJ2-1; no firm D call. Germline V gene data show CDR1 as MNHNS and CDR2 as SASEGT. V was trimmed by 2 bases and J by 4 bases, leaving 9 bases between them. This CDR3 has 14 amino acids. The CDR3 nucleotides read TGTGCCAGCAGTGAACTGGTGAGATACAATGAGCAGTTCTTC. This encodes CASSELVRYNEQFF.

This chain joins TRBV27 and TRBJ1-1; D is perhaps TRBD1 (5 bases). The V and J ends lost 5 bases and 10 bases respectively, with 20 bases between them. From germline, CDR1 is MNHEY and CDR2 SMNVEV (reference sequence). The CDR3 runs 14 residues. The CDR3 DNA is TGTGCCAGCAGTGCGGGACTCGGCGGGAATCTAGCTTTCTTT. Encoded protein: CASSAGLGGNLAFF.